Listed here are 13 T cell receptor beta chains from one sample, sequenced in a study of blood T cells in healthy people across ages (dated by TCRdb to the mid-2010s). Receptor libraries were prepared by 5' RACE. The listed sequencing device is Illumina HiSeq 2500. A second PCR of roughly 6 to 11 cycles was run with a J-beta primer mix and a sample-barcoded 5' primer. TCRdb trimmed public reads at Q25 via fastp, called clones via MiXCR and kept in-frame beta chains. Entries are consolidated by CDR3 protein sequence, retaining the most common genes and DNA. The table for this sample lists over a million distinct CDR3 sequences; around 55% of them were counted only once. Clones ranked in the top ten supply roughly 6.3% of the sample. What was sequenced was blood. These receptors came from a young man in good health.

This chain uses TRBV4-3 with TRBJ2-1; D remains ambiguous. The length of the CDR3 is 15 residues. Trimming took 0 bases from V and 3 from J, leaving 9 bases between them. Germline CDR1 and CDR2: LGHNA and YSLEER. Written as DNA, the CDR3 is TGCGCCAGCAGCCAAGACAGAGTGGTCTACAATGAGCAGTTCTTC. Protein: CASSQDRVVYNEQFF.

In this sample, this clonotype turned up a few times. The chain uses TRBV29-1 and TRBJ1-1, with D perhaps TRBD1 (5 bases). This CDR3 is built from 13 residues. V was clipped by 6 bases and J by 6 bases, with 17 bases between them. Germline CDR1 is SQVTM and CDR2 is ANQGSEA. The CDR3 loop is CSVHGALRAEAFF. DNA for the CDR3: TGCAGCGTGCACGGGGCGCTTCGGGCTGAAGCTTTCTTT.

The chain is built from TRBV29-1 and TRBJ1-1; 8 bases align to TRBD1. V was pared by 3 bases and J by 1 base, with 4 bases of the junction left unmatched. CDR3 size: 14 residues. Germline V gives CDR1 SQVTM, CDR2 ANQGSEA. CDR3 protein: CSVELTGGNTEAFF. Written as DNA, the CDR3 is TGCAGCGTTGAGCTAACAGGGGGGAACACTGAAGCTTTCTTT.

The J gene is TRBJ2-1, the V gene TRBV5-4; 13 bases line up with TRBD2. Germline CDR1 is SGHNT and CDR2 is YYREEE (reference sequence). Trimming cost V 5 bases and J 9 bases; bases outside gene matches: 2. The CDR3 totals 13 residues. The CDR3 here is CASRLAGGGEQFF. CDR3 sequence (DNA): TGTGCCAGCAGACTAGCGGGAGGGGGTGAGCAGTTCTTC. The whole variable domain, filled in from reference TRBV5-4 and TRBJ2-1, reads ETGVTQSPTHLIKTRGQQVTLRCSSQSGHNTVSWYQQALGQGPQFIFQYYREEENGRGNFPPRFSGLQFPNYSSELNVNALELDDSALYLCASRLAGGGEQFFGPGTRLTVL.

The CDR3 is CSARRIVFDEAFF. The CDR3 nucleotides read TGCAGTGCTAGACGGATTGTGTTTGATGAAGCTTTCTTT. The rearrangement links TRBV20-1 to TRBJ1-1; D not certain. The CDR3 runs 13 residues. Germline CDR1 DFQATT, CDR2 SNEGSKA (reference sequence). The V and J ends lost 2 bases and 7 bases respectively, with 14 bases between them.

The chain employs TRBV5-1 and TRBJ2-1; possibly TRBD2 for D (5 bases). The CDR3 contains 13 residues. V lost 4 bases to trimming and J lost 5 bases, with 10 bases between them. The V gene's germline CDR1 is SGHRS and CDR2 YFSETQ. The CDR3 DNA follows: TGCGCCAGCAGCCGAGCGGAGAACAATGAGCAGTTCTTC. Encoded protein: CASSRAENNEQFF.

There are a few counts of this clonotype. The V call is TRBV7-2, the J call TRBJ2-6; maybe TRBD2 (6 bases). The V and J ends lost 2 bases and 4 bases respectively, with 12 bases between them. Germline V CDR1 and CDR2: SGHTA, FQGNSA. This CDR3 comprises 16 residues. CDR3 nucleotides: TGTGCCAGCAGCTTATCGGGAGTGGGCGGGGCCAACGTCCTGACTTTC. This gives the protein CASSLSGVGGANVLTF.

A single count supports this clonotype. V usage is TRBV27 and J usage is TRBJ2-5, with D perhaps TRBD1 (8 bases). V shed 3 bases and J shed 5 bases, with 16 bases lying between them. The germline V gene encodes CDR1 MNHEY and CDR2 SMNVEV (reference sequence). There are 15 residues in the CDR3. The DNA of the CDR3 is TGTGCCAGCAGTTTTGTTGGACAGGGAGGGGAGACCCAGTACTTC. This translates into CASSFVGQGGETQYF.

The V and J genes are TRBV20-1 and TRBJ1-2, with D possibly TRBD1 on 6 matching bases. This CDR3 contains 14 residues. V was cut by 6 bases and J by 7 bases, with 21 bases left in between. Germline lookup yields CDR1 DFQATT and CDR2 SNEGSKA (reference sequence). Written as DNA, the CDR3 is TGCAGTGCAACCAAACAGGGAATTTTAGGTGGCTACACCTTC. Protein: CSATKQGILGGYTF.

The chain uses TRBV29-1 and TRBJ2-1; D tentatively reads TRBD1 or TRBD2 (7 bases each). Germline CDR1 is SQVTM and CDR2 is ANQGSEA. The CDR3 has 16 residues. V shed 4 bases and J shed 4 bases, with 20 bases lying between them. CDR3 residues: CSVGGGGTEPYNEQFF. DNA of the CDR3: TGCAGCGTTGGCGGGGGAGGGACAGAACCATACAATGAGCAGTTCTTC.

The chain links TRBV29-1 to TRBJ1-1, with unresolved D. CDR3 length equals 12 residues. V was trimmed by 5 bases and J by 1 base, leaving 8 bases between them. Germline CDR1 and CDR2: SQVTM and ANQGSEA. The CDR3 sequence is CSVSTSNTEAFF. The DNA for the CDR3 is TGCAGCGTTTCGACATCGAACACTGAAGCTTTCTTT.

This clonotype showed up just a few times. CDR3 amino acids: CASSFQPIQGYEQYF. As DNA, the CDR3 is TGTGCCAGCAGCTTCCAGCCCATACAGGGCTACGAGCAGTACTTC. V gene TRBV7-9 combines with J gene TRBJ2-7, with D perhaps matching TRBD1 (6 bases). This CDR3 comprises 15 residues. The V gene's germline CDR1 is SEHNR and CDR2 FQNEAQ (reference sequence). V lost 3 bases and J lost 3, with 15 bases in between. Variable domain in full (rest from reference TRBV7-9 and TRBJ2-7): DTGVSQNPRHKITKRGQNVTFRCDPISEHNRLYWYRQTLGQGPEFLTYFQNEAQLEKSRLLSDRFSAERPKGSFSTLEIQRTEQGDSAMYLCASSFQPIQGYEQYFGPGTRLTVT.

This clonotype was seen more than once but under ten times. The chain employs TRBV27 and TRBJ2-3, with TRBD1 as a possible D gene (6 bases). Per germline, CDR1 MNHEY and CDR2 SMNVEV (reference sequence). The length of the CDR3 is 18 residues. Trimming took off 1 base at V and 4 bases at J, with 21 bases between the two ends. The CDR3 DNA reads TGTGCCAGCAGTTTATTGTCCACCACAGGGTTTCAGGCAGATACGCAGTATTTT. This encodes CASSLLSTTGFQADTQYF.